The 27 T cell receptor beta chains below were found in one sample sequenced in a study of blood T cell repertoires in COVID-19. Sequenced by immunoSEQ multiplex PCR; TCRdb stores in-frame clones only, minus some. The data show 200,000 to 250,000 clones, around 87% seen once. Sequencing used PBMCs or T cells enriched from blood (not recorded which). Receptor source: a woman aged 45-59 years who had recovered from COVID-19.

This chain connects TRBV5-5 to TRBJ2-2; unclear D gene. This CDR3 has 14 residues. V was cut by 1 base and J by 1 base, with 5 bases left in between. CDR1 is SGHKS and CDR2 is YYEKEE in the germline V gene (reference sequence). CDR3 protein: CASSLTGNTGELFF. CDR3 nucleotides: TGTGCCAGCAGCTTGACCGGGAACACCGGGGAGCTGTTTTTT. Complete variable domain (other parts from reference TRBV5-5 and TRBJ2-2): DAGVTQSPTHLIKTRGQQVTLRCSPISGHKSVSWYQQVLGQGPQFIFQYYEKEERGRGNFPDRFSARQFPNYSSELNVNALLLGDSALYLCASSLTGNTGELFFGEGSRLTVL.

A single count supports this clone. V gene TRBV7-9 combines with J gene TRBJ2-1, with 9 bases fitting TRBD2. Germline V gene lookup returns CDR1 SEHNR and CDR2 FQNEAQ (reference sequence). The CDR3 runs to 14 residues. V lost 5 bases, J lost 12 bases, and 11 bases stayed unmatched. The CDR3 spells CASSQGTSSRSQFF. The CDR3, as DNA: TGTGCCAGCAGCCAGGGGACTAGCTCCAGATCGCAGTTCTTC.

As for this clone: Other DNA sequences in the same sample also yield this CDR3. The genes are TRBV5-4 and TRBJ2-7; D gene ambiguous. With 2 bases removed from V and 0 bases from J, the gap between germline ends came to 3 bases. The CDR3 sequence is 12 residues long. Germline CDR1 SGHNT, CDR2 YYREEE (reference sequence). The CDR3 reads CASSFNSYEQYF. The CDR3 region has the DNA TGTGCCAGCAGCTTTAACTCCTACGAGCAGTACTTC.

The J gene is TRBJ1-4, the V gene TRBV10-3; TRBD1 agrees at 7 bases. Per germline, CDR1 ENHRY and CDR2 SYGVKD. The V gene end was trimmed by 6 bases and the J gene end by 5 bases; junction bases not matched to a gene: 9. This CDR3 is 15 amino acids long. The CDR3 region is CAIRARQGSNEKLFF. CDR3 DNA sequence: TGTGCCATCAGAGCGAGACAGGGTTCCAATGAAAAACTGTTTTTT.

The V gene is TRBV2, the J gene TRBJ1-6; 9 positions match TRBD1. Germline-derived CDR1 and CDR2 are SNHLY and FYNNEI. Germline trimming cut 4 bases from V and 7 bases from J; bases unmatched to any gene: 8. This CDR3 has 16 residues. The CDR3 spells CASSVTGGLKNSPLHF. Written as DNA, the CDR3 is TGTGCCAGCAGTGTGACAGGGGGTTTAAAAAATTCACCCCTCCACTTT.

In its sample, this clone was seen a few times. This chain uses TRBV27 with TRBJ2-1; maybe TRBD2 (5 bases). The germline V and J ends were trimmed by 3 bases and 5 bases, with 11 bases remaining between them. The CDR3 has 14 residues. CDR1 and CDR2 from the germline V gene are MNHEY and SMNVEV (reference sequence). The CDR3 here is CASSFERSNNEQFF. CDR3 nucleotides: TGTGCCAGCAGTTTCGAGCGGAGTAACAATGAGCAGTTCTTC.

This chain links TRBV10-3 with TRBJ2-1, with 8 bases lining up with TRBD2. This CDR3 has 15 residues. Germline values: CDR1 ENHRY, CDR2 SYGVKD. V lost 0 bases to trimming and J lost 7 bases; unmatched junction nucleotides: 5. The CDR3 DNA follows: TGTGCCATCAGTGAGTCGGGACTAGACGGTAATGAGCAGTTCTTC. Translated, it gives CAISESGLDGNEQFF.

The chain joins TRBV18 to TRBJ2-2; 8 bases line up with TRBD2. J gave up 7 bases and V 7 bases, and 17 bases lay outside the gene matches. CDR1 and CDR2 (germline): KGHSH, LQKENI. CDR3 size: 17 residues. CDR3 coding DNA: TGTGCCAGCTTACCCTATACCGGGAGGGCCTCTGACGGGGAGCTGTTTTTT. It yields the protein CASLPYTGRASDGELFF.

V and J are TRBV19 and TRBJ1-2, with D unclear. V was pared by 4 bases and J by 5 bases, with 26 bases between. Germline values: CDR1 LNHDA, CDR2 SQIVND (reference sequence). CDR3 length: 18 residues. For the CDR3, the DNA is TGTGCCAGTAGTACCACATGGCGGAGGGCCCCGGTATCATATGGCTACACCTTC. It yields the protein CASSTTWRRAPVSYGYTF.

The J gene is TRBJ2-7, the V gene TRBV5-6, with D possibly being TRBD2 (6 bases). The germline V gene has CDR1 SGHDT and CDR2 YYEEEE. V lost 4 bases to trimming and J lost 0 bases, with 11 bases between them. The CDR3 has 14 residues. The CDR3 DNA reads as TGTGCCAGCAGCCTACCGGGAGACTCCTACGAGCAGTACTTC. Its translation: CASSLPGDSYEQYF.

Here the CDR3 DNA reads TGTGCCAGCAGTCCGGGACAGATAGTCACGGGACTAGCGGTCACAGATACGCAGTATTTT. Its protein is CASSPGQIVTGLAVTDTQYF. V is TRBV27 and J is TRBJ2-3, with 11 bases identical to TRBD2. The trim removed 5 bases at V and 2 bases at J, leaving 18 bases unmatched. The CDR3 is 20 residues long. Germline CDR1 and CDR2: MNHEY and SMNVEV (reference sequence).

The CDR3 DNA reads TGTGCCAGTAAACCGGGACAGGCGGCTACTGAAAAACTGTTTTTT. Its translation: CASKPGQAATEKLFF. The chain links TRBV19 to TRBJ1-4; 8 bases agree with TRBD1. V lost 7 bases and J lost 7; bases outside the gene matches: 11. CDR3 length: 15 amino acids. Germline V gives CDR1 LNHDA, CDR2 SQIVND (reference sequence).

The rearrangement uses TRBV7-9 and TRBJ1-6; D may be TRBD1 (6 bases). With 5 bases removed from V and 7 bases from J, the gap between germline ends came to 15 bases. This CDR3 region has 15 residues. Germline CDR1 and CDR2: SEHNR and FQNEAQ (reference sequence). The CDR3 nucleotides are TGTGCCAGCAGCCACTGGGGGCAGGAAAATTCACCCCTCCACTTT. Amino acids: CASSHWGQENSPLHF. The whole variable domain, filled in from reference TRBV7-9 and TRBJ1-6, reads DTGVSQNPRHKITKRGQNVTFRCDPISEHNRLYWYRQTLGQGPEFLTYFQNEAQLEKSRLLSDRFSAERPKGSFSTLEIQRTEQGDSAMYLCASSHWGQENSPLHFGNGTRLTVT.

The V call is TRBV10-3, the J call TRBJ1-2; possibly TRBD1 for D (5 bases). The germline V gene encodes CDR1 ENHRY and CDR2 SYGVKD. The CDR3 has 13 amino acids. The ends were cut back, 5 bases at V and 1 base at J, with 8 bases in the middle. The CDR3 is CAISKDSNYGYTF. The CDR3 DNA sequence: TGTGCCATCAGTAAAGACAGTAACTATGGCTACACCTTC.

The CDR3 protein is CASSSRTVNSPLHF. The CDR3 DNA is TGTGCCAGCAGTTCCCGGACAGTTAATTCACCCCTCCACTTT. This rearrangement joins TRBV27 to TRBJ1-6, with D possibly being TRBD1 (6 bases). The CDR3 runs to 14 residues. V dropped 4 bases and J dropped 6 bases, with 10 bases sitting between them. CDR1 and CDR2 from the germline V gene are MNHEY and SMNVEV (reference sequence).

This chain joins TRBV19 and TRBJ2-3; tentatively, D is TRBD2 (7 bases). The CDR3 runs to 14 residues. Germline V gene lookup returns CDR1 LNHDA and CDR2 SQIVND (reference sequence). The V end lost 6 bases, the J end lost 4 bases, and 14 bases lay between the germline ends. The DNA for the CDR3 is TGTGCCAGTAGAAATGGGGGGGGCTCAGATACGCAGTATTTT. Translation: CASRNGGGSDTQYF.

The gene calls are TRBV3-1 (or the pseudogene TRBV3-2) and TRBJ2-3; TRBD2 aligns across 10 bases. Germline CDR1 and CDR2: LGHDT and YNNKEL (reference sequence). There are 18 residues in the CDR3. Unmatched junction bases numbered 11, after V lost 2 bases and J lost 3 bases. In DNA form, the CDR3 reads TGTGCCAGCAGCCAACCGGGACTAGCGAGTAGGGGGACAGATACGCAGTATTTT. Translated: CASSQPGLASRGTDTQYF.

CDR3 protein: CASSLGGQLNEKLFF. As DNA, the CDR3 is TGTGCCAGCAGCTTAGGGGGGCAGCTAAATGAAAAACTGTTTTTT. The chain is built from TRBV7-2 and TRBJ1-4; the D gene is possibly TRBD1 (6 bases). The V end lost 1 base, the J end lost 5 bases, and 11 bases lay between the germline ends. The germline V gene encodes CDR1 SGHTA and CDR2 FQGNSA. The CDR3 contains 15 residues. Looking up the rest from reference TRBV7-2 and TRBJ1-4 gives the full variable domain: GAGVSQSPSNKVTEKGKDVELRCDPISGHTALYWYRQSLGQGLEFLIYFQGNSAPDKSGLPSDRFSAERTGGSVSTLTIQRTQQEDSAVYLCASSLGGQLNEKLFFGSGTQLSVL.

The DNA for the CDR3 is TGCGCCAGCAGCCAAACAAACGCAGGAAACACTGAAGCTTTCTTT. Its protein product is CASSQTNAGNTEAFF. This chain links TRBV5-1 with TRBJ1-1; D is unresolved. The V end lost 4 bases, the J end lost 2 bases, and 15 bases lay between the germline ends. This CDR3 is built from 15 residues. Germline-derived CDR1 and CDR2 are SGHRS and YFSETQ.

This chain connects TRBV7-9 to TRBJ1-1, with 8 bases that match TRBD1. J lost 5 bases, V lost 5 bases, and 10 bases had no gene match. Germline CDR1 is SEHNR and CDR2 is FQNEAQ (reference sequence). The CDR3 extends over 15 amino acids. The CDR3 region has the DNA TGTGCCAGCAGCCTAAGCGGACAGGGAGTTACTGAAGCTTTCTTT. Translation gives CASSLSGQGVTEAFF.

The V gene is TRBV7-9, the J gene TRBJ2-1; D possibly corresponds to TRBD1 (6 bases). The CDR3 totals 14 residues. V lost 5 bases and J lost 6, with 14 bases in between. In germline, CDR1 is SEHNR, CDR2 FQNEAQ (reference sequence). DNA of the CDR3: TGTGCCAGCAGCATATCACAGGGTATCAATGAGCAGTTCTTC. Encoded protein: CASSISQGINEQFF.

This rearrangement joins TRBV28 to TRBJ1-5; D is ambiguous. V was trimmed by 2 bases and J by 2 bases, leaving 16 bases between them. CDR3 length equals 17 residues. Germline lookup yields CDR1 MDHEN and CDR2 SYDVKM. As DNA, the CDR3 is TGTGCCAGCAGTTTACGGTGGCTTGGCGGGGGCAATCAGCCCCAGCATTTT. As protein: CASSLRWLGGGNQPQHF.

CDR3 in amino acids: CASCLAGGETQYF. In DNA, the CDR3 is TGTGCCAGCTGTCTAGCGGGGGGGGAGACCCAGTACTTC. The rearrangement joins TRBV12-3 or TRBV12-4 to TRBJ2-5, with 12 bases fitting TRBD2. CDR3 length: 13 residues. J lost 5 bases, V lost 8 bases, and 3 bases had no gene match.

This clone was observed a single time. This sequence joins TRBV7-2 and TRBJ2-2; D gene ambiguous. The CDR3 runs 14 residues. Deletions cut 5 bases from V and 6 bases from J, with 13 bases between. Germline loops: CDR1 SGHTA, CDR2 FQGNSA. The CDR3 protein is CASSPAWASGELFF. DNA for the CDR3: TGTGCCAGCAGCCCGGCCTGGGCCTCCGGGGAGCTGTTTTTT.

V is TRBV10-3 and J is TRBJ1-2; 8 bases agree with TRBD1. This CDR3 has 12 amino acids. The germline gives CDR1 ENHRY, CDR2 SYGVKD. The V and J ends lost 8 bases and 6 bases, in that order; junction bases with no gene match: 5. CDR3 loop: CAIQGQANGYTF. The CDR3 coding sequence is TGTGCCATCCAGGGACAGGCGAATGGCTACACCTTC.

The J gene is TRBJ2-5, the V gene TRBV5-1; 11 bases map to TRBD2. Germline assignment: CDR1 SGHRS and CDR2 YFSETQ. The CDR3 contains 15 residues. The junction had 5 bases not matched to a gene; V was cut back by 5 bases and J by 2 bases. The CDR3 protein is CASSPGTSGQETQYF. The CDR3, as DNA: TGCGCCAGCAGTCCCGGGACTAGCGGACAAGAGACCCAGTACTTC.

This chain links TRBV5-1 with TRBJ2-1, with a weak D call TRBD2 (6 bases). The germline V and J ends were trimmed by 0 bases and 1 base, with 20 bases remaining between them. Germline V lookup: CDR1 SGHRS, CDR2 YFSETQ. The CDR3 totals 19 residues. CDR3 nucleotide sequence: TGCGCCAGCAGCTTGGCCGGGGGAGCACGCGTAGCATCCTACAATGAGCAGTTCTTC. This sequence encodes CASSLAGGARVASYNEQFF.